These 9 T cell receptor beta chains originate from one sample sequenced in a study of blood T cell repertoires in COVID-19. Sequencing was performed with immunoSEQ multiplex PCR; in TCRdb, only in-frame clones are kept and a portion is missing. This sample has fewer than 250,000 clones, with over 80% found just once. The source material was PBMCs or T cells enriched from blood (not recorded which). The receptors come from a woman aged 25 to 39 with acute COVID-19.

This clone was found once. The chain carries TRBV7-9 and TRBJ2-1, with 9 bases matching TRBD2. J lost 7 bases, V lost 2 bases, and 12 bases had no gene match. Germline assignment: CDR1 SEHNR and CDR2 FQNEAQ (reference sequence). This CDR3 contains 17 residues. The CDR3 loop is CASSLSMLAGIKNEQFF. CDR3 nucleotide sequence: TGTGCCAGCAGCTTAAGTATGCTAGCGGGGATAAAGAATGAGCAGTTCTTC.

CDR3 protein: CASSLETTGGAEGNTIYF. DNA for the CDR3: TGCGCCAGCAGCTTGGAAACCACAGGGGGCGCGGAGGGAAACACCATATATTTT. This chain uses TRBV5-1 with TRBJ1-3; 9 bases fit TRBD1. Per the germline V gene, CDR1 is SGHRS and CDR2 is YFSETQ. The CDR3 covers 18 residues. Trimming at V came to 0 bases and at J to 4 bases, leaving 11 bases not matched to a gene.

The chain links TRBV7-8 to TRBJ2-1; D remains ambiguous. With 5 bases removed from V and 8 bases from J, the gap between germline ends came to 13 bases. The germline CDR1 and CDR2 sequences are SGHVS and FQNEAQ. The CDR3 sequence is 13 residues long. As DNA, the CDR3 is TGTGCCAGCAGCCCCCAAAGCCGGGATGAGCAGTTCTTC. This codes for CASSPQSRDEQFF.

This clone has a single count. V gene TRBV4-3 combines with J gene TRBJ1-3, with TRBD1 matching 8 bases. The CDR3 covers 16 residues. V gave up 2 bases and J gave up 2 bases; unmatched junction bases: 5. CDR1 and CDR2 from the germline V gene are LGHNA and YSLEER. The CDR3 reads CASSQYKQGAGNTIYF. The CDR3 bases are TGCGCCAGCAGCCAATATAAACAGGGGGCTGGAAACACCATATATTTT.

This rearrangement joins TRBV5-1 to TRBJ2-7, with TRBD1 identical over 7 bases. CDR1 is SGHRS and CDR2 is YFSETQ in the germline V gene. The length of the CDR3 is 12 residues. V shed 3 bases and J 3 bases; nucleotides not matched to a gene: 0. Written as DNA, the CDR3 is TGCGCCAGCAGCTGGGACAGCTACGAGCAGTACTTC. Amino acids: CASSWDSYEQYF.

The chain links TRBV10-1 to TRBJ2-1; possible D gene TRBD2, 7 bases. The CDR3 has 15 amino acids. Germline CDR1 reads WNHNN; CDR2 reads SYGVQD (reference sequence). Trimming removed 2 bases from V and 8 bases from J, with 16 bases in between. The CDR3 DNA reads as TGCGCCAGCAGTGAGAGGGGGGGGTCACTAGATGAGCAGTTCTTC. Translated: CASSERGGSLDEQFF.

The chain combines TRBV10-3 with TRBJ1-2, with 12 nucleotides matching TRBD1. The CDR3 is 13 residues long. Trimming cost V 11 bases and J 7 bases; bases outside gene matches: 8. Germline V gene data show CDR1 as ENHRY and CDR2 as SYGVKD. The CDR3 sequence: CAHGTGGRVGYTF. For the CDR3, the DNA is TGTGCCCACGGGACAGGGGGCAGGGTTGGCTACACCTTC.

The chain recombines TRBV29-1 with TRBJ1-5, with 7 bases aligning to TRBD1. CDR3 length: 15 amino acids. CDR1 SQVTM and CDR2 ANQGSEA come from the germline V gene. V lost 5 bases to trimming and J lost 0 bases; unmatched junction nucleotides: 7. CDR3: CSVNTGTASNQPQHF. The DNA for the CDR3 is TGCAGCGTTAATACGGGGACAGCTAGCAATCAGCCCCAGCATTTT.

The V gene is TRBV7-2, the J gene TRBJ1-1, with 9 bases identical to TRBD1. Germline V CDR1 and CDR2: SGHTA, FQGNSA. The CDR3 covers 16 residues. Trimming cost V 4 bases and J 1 base; bases outside gene matches: 7. For the CDR3, the DNA is TGTGCCAGCAGCTGGGGGGCGGGACAGGGGAACACTGAAGCTTTCTTT. Translation: CASSWGAGQGNTEAFF. The variable domain in full, completed from reference TRBV7-2 and TRBJ1-1, reads GAGVSQSPSNKVTEKGKDVELRCDPISGHTALYWYRQSLGQGLEFLIYFQGNSAPDKSGLPSDRFSAERTGGSVSTLTIQRTQQEDSAVYLCASSWGAGQGNTEAFFGQGTRLTVV.